The 31 T cell receptor beta chains listed next were all sequenced from one sample in a study of graft-versus-host responses after intestinal transplantation. Some clones are missing from TCRdb's copy, which holds only in-frame ones; the method was immunoSEQ multiplex PCR. The sample has 45,000 to 55,000 clones; 91% are singletons. Sequenced material: PBMCs, taken nearly 670 days after intestinal transplant. All receptors derive from a human patient who received an intestinal transplant, so some T cells may come from the graft donor.

The chain uses TRBV6-1 and TRBJ1-5; 9 positions match TRBD1. Germline CDR1 reads MNHNS; CDR2 reads SASEGT. The CDR3 totals 15 residues. With V trimmed by 2 bases and J by 6 bases, 5 bases remained unmatched. CDR3 DNA sequence: TGTGCCAGCAGTGAACTGGACAGGGGCAGTCAGCCCCAGCATTTT. As protein: CASSELDRGSQPQHF.

V usage is TRBV5-1 and J usage is TRBJ2-7, with TRBD1 matching 8 bases. The germline V gene encodes CDR1 SGHRS and CDR2 YFSETQ. CDR3 length: 15 residues. V gave up 0 bases and J gave up 6 bases; unmatched junction bases: 8. CDR3 region: CASSLVGQGEVEQYF. Here the CDR3 DNA reads TGCGCCAGCAGCTTGGTCGGACAGGGTGAGGTCGAGCAGTACTTC.

This chain connects TRBV5-1 to TRBJ2-3, with D unresolved. The V gene's germline CDR1 is SGHRS and CDR2 YFSETQ. This CDR3 has 10 residues. V shed 3 bases and J shed 12 bases, with 8 bases lying between them. CDR3 sequence: CASSSPIQYF. CDR3 sequence (DNA): TGCGCCAGCAGCTCGCCTATTCAGTATTTT.

The V call is TRBV19, the J call TRBJ2-1, with TRBD2 identical over 8 bases. CDR3 length: 14 amino acids. The germline gives CDR1 LNHDA, CDR2 SQIVND (reference sequence). V trimming: 8 bases; J trimming: 8 bases; junction bases outside the gene matches: 11. The CDR3 nucleotides read TGTGCCAGTTCCCTATCGGGGGGGATAGATGAGCAGTTCTTC. It yields the protein CASSLSGGIDEQFF.

Only one count was recorded for this clone. The chain joins TRBV5-4 to TRBJ2-6; D remains ambiguous. Looked up from germline, CDR1 is SGHNT and CDR2 is YYREEE (reference sequence). This CDR3 is built from 16 residues. Trimming pared 1 base from V and 0 bases from J, leaving 8 bases between. CDR3 DNA sequence: TGTGCCAGCAGCTTGAGTTACGTCTCTGGGGCCAACGTCCTGACTTTC. Translated: CASSLSYVSGANVLTF.

The chain uses TRBV6-6 and TRBJ2-5; D is uncertain. The germline gives CDR1 MNHNY, CDR2 SVGAGI (reference sequence). The V end was cut by 0 bases, the J end by 5 bases, with 4 bases between. The CDR3 length is 12 residues. CDR3 amino acids: CASSYSGETQYF. The CDR3, as DNA: TGTGCCAGCAGTTACTCGGGGGAGACCCAGTACTTC.

The sample holds one count of this clone. The chain recombines TRBV19 with TRBJ2-6, with D unclear. Trimming pared 2 bases from V and 16 bases from J, leaving 15 bases between. The CDR3 spans 13 residues. Germline values: CDR1 LNHDA, CDR2 SQIVND (reference sequence). The CDR3 DNA follows: TGTGCCAGTAGTATATTCCCCCAGGTAGAGCTGACTTTC. Translation gives CASSIFPQVELTF.

The chain combines TRBV6-6 with TRBJ2-6; D gene uncertain. The CDR3 is made up of 15 amino acids. The germline V gene has CDR1 MNHNY and CDR2 SVGAGI (reference sequence). Trimming took 2 bases from V and 0 from J, leaving 5 bases between them. DNA for the CDR3: TGTGCCAGCAGTTACGGGGACTCTGGGGCCAACGTCCTGACTTTC. Residues: CASSYGDSGANVLTF.

This chain joins TRBV29-1 and TRBJ2-7; D is possibly TRBD1 (5 bases). The CDR3 totals 14 residues. Germline-derived CDR1 and CDR2 are SQVTM and ANQGSEA. V was trimmed by 4 bases and J by 2 bases, leaving 15 bases between them. The CDR3 is CSVGTGHFTYEQYF. In DNA, the CDR3 is TGCAGCGTTGGAACAGGACACTTCACCTACGAGCAGTACTTC.

This chain joins TRBV19 and TRBJ2-5, with 7 positions matching TRBD2. The CDR3 spans 14 residues. Germline lookup yields CDR1 LNHDA and CDR2 SQIVND (reference sequence). V gave up 1 base and J gave up 3 bases; unmatched junction bases: 2. CDR3 nucleotide sequence: TGTGCCAGTAGTATAGGGACTAGGAAAGAGACCCAGTACTTC. Translation gives CASSIGTRKETQYF.

This clone has a single count. The chain couples TRBV7-9 to TRBJ1-2, with D possibly being TRBD1 (5 bases). The CDR3 spans 14 residues. The V gene's germline CDR1 is SEHNR and CDR2 FQNEAQ (reference sequence). Trimming shortened V by 3 bases and J by 7 bases, and 15 bases separated the two germline ends. This CDR3 reads CASSLGSGAGGYTF. CDR3 in DNA: TGTGCCAGCAGCTTGGGCTCTGGGGCAGGTGGCTACACCTTC.

The chain employs TRBV6-1 and TRBJ1-6; unclear D gene. Between the trimmed V and J ends, which lost 7 bases and 5 bases, there was a span of 15 bases. From germline, CDR1 is MNHNS and CDR2 SASEGT. The CDR3 contains 15 residues. The CDR3 loop reads CASIERIFNNSPLHF. CDR3 nucleotide sequence: TGTGCCAGCATAGAGCGGATTTTTAATAATTCACCCCTCCACTTT.

The chain joins TRBV7-8 to TRBJ2-1; the match to TRBD2 covers 7 bases. The length of the CDR3 is 14 residues. The V gene's germline CDR1 is SGHVS and CDR2 FQNEAQ. V lost 5 bases and J lost 5; bases outside the gene matches: 6. The CDR3 DNA is TGTGCCAGCAGCAGGAGTCTAGCGGACAATGAGCAGTTCTTC. As protein: CASSRSLADNEQFF.

This chain connects TRBV2 to TRBJ1-1; D remains ambiguous. V lost 1 base and J 0 bases, leaving 3 bases between the germline ends. Germline-derived CDR1 and CDR2 are SNHLY and FYNNEI. The CDR3 is 13 amino acids. Here the CDR3 DNA reads TGTGCCAGCAGTGAAGTGGTGAACACTGAAGCTTTCTTT. It translates to CASSEVVNTEAFF.

The chain carries TRBV4-1 and TRBJ2-5; no clear D gene. V lost 2 bases and J 4 bases, leaving 26 bases between the germline ends. The CDR3 has 19 residues. CDR1 and CDR2 (germline): MGHRA, YSYEKL. CDR3 nucleotide sequence: TGCGCCAGCAGCCAAAGGTGGCCGGCGGAATCAAACGTGGGAGAGACCCAGTACTTC. It is translated as CASSQRWPAESNVGETQYF.

V is TRBV5-8 and J is TRBJ2-1; D gene uncertain. Germline CDR1 is SGHTS and CDR2 is YDEGEE. Between the trimmed V and J ends, which lost 4 bases and 0 bases, there was a span of 17 bases. There are 17 residues in the CDR3. CDR3 nucleotide sequence: TGTGCCAGCAGCCCACAAACCCGTTCTAGCTCCTACAATGAGCAGTTCTTC. Amino acids: CASSPQTRSSSYNEQFF.

V gene TRBV2 combines with J gene TRBJ2-5; D is ambiguous. CDR3 length: 15 amino acids. CDR1 SNHLY and CDR2 FYNNEI come from the germline V gene. The V end lost 4 bases, the J end lost 1 base, and 13 bases lay between the germline ends. The CDR3 DNA sequence: TGTGCCAGCAGTGTCCCCCGCCGCGGCCAAGAGACCCAGTACTTC. The encoded protein is CASSVPRRGQETQYF.

This chain joins TRBV5-1 and TRBJ2-7; D is unclear. Germline CDR1 is SGHRS and CDR2 is YFSETQ. V lost 3 bases and J lost 0, with 16 bases in between. The CDR3 spans 16 residues. The chain's CDR3 is CASSSRRDTYSYEQYF. CDR3 bases: TGCGCCAGCAGCTCCAGACGAGACACCTACTCCTACGAGCAGTACTTC.

The V and J genes are TRBV19 and TRBJ2-7; D is possibly TRBD1 (6 bases). The CDR3 length is 13 residues. From germline, CDR1 is LNHDA and CDR2 SQIVND (reference sequence). With 9 bases removed from V and 6 bases from J, the gap between germline ends came to 18 bases. The CDR3 DNA follows: TGTGCCAGCACGACAGGTGGGTTCTCCGAGCAGTACTTC. Protein: CASTTGGFSEQYF.

This clone was seen only once. V usage is TRBV18 and J usage is TRBJ2-4; D remains unclear. CDR1 and CDR2 (germline): KGHSH, LQKENI. This CDR3 is 16 amino acids long. V shed 8 bases and J shed 0 bases, with 17 bases lying between them. The CDR3 sequence: CASPSAHKLAKNIQYF. The CDR3 nucleotides are TGTGCCAGCCCCTCTGCTCACAAGTTAGCCAAAAACATTCAGTACTTC.

The chain uses TRBV7-2 and TRBJ2-7; no clear D gene. Germline CDR1 is SGHTA and CDR2 is FQGNSA. The CDR3 has 14 residues. With 1 base removed from V and 1 base from J, the gap between germline ends came to 8 bases. The CDR3: CASSLVRESYEQYF. CDR3 in DNA: TGTGCCAGCAGCTTAGTTAGGGAATCCTACGAGCAGTACTTC.

This clone came up once. J is TRBJ1-6 and V is TRBV30; 10 bases line up with TRBD1. CDR1 is GTSNPN and CDR2 is SVGIG in the germline V gene (reference sequence). The CDR3 is made up of 13 amino acids. The trim removed 4 bases at V and 8 bases at J, leaving 2 bases unmatched. This CDR3 is CAWTTGGYSPLHF. The DNA for the CDR3 is TGTGCCTGGACGACAGGGGGCTATTCACCCCTCCACTTT.

The chain links TRBV9 to TRBJ1-2, with D perhaps TRBD1 (5 bases). This CDR3 has 15 residues. V was shortened by 1 base and J by 5 bases, with 15 bases between the two germline ends. Per germline, CDR1 SGDLS and CDR2 YYNGEE. Here the CDR3 reads CASSVSGDRAYGYTF. CDR3 coding DNA: TGTGCCAGCAGCGTATCGGGGGACCGGGCTTATGGCTACACCTTC. The variable domain in full, completed from reference TRBV9 and TRBJ1-2, reads DSGVTQTPKHLITATGQRVTLRCSPRSGDLSVYWYQQSLDQGLQFLIQYYNGEERAKGNILERFSAQQFPDLHSELNLSSLELGDSALYFCASSVSGDRAYGYTFGSGTRLTVV.

The gene calls are TRBV5-1 and TRBJ2-3; 7 bases are a match to TRBD2. Germline loops: CDR1 SGHRS, CDR2 YFSETQ. V lost 0 bases, J lost 0 bases, and 4 bases stayed unmatched. The CDR3 spans 16 residues. DNA of the CDR3: TGCGCCAGCAGCTTGGGCCTGCGGGGGAGCACAGATACGCAGTATTTT. This sequence encodes CASSLGLRGSTDTQYF.

The chain links TRBV6-5 to TRBJ2-3, with no clear D. The V and J ends lost 7 bases and 2 bases respectively, with 10 bases between them. The CDR3 runs 13 residues. CDR1 is MNHEY, CDR2 SVGAGI, per germline. The CDR3 sequence: CASNPLHTDTQYF. The CDR3 DNA reads TGTGCCAGCAACCCACTTCACACAGATACGCAGTATTTT.

V gene TRBV5-1 combines with J gene TRBJ2-3; D may be TRBD2 (6 bases). Trimming cost V 4 bases and J 2 bases, with 11 bases left between them. This CDR3 region has 14 residues. CDR1 SGHRS and CDR2 YFSETQ come from the germline V gene. The DNA of the CDR3 is TGCGCCAGCAGCCCGGGACTTCCCACAGATACGCAGTATTTT. Protein sequence: CASSPGLPTDTQYF.

This sequence joins TRBV18 and TRBJ1-1, with D tentatively TRBD1 (6 bases). V was cut by 2 bases and J by 10 bases, with 20 bases left in between. This CDR3 spans 15 amino acids. Germline-derived CDR1 and CDR2 are KGHSH and LQKENI. For the CDR3, the DNA is TGTGCCAGCTCACCATCGTTACAGGGCGGCCAGCGAGCTTTCTTT. This sequence encodes CASSPSLQGGQRAFF.

The V gene is TRBV4-2, the J gene TRBJ1-1, with a possible D match to TRBD1 (6 bases). V lost 5 bases and J 4 bases, leaving 8 bases between the germline ends. Germline-derived CDR1 and CDR2 are LGHNA and YNFKEQ. The CDR3 covers 12 residues. The CDR3 nucleotides are TGTGCCAGCAGCTTGGACAGCACTGAAGCTTTCTTT. Translation gives CASSLDSTEAFF.

The chain couples TRBV7-9 to TRBJ2-5; TRBD2 might be the D (6 bases). The germline gives CDR1 SEHNR, CDR2 FQNEAQ (reference sequence). Deletions cut 1 base from V and 2 bases from J, with 11 bases between. The CDR3 runs to 15 residues. The CDR3 sequence is CASSLGLAAQETQYF. CDR3 DNA sequence: TGTGCCAGCAGCTTAGGATTAGCGGCTCAAGAGACCCAGTACTTC. The full variable domain, its missing parts supplied by reference TRBV7-9 and TRBJ2-5, is DTGVSQNPRHKITKRGQNVTFRCDPISEHNRLYWYRQTLGQGPEFLTYFQNEAQLEKSRLLSDRFSAERPKGSFSTLEIQRTEQGDSAMYLCASSLGLAAQETQYFGPGTRLLVL.

This sequence joins TRBV30 and TRBJ1-2; tentative D call: TRBD1 (6 bases). V lost 4 bases, J lost 7 bases, and 16 bases lay in between. From germline, CDR1 is GTSNPN and CDR2 SVGIG (reference sequence). The CDR3 contains 13 residues. In DNA form, the CDR3 reads TGTGCCTGGAATACTTTAGGGGGACTTGGCTACACCTTC. Residues: CAWNTLGGLGYTF.

This rearrangement joins TRBV27 to TRBJ2-7; the match to TRBD1 covers 7 bases. The V gene end was trimmed by 0 bases and the J gene end by 6 bases; junction bases not matched to a gene: 5. The CDR3 runs 14 residues. CDR1 is MNHEY and CDR2 is SMNVEV in the germline V gene (reference sequence). CDR3 loop: CASSLSRQGFEQYF. The DNA of the CDR3 is TGTGCCAGCAGTTTATCCCGACAGGGTTTCGAGCAGTACTTC.